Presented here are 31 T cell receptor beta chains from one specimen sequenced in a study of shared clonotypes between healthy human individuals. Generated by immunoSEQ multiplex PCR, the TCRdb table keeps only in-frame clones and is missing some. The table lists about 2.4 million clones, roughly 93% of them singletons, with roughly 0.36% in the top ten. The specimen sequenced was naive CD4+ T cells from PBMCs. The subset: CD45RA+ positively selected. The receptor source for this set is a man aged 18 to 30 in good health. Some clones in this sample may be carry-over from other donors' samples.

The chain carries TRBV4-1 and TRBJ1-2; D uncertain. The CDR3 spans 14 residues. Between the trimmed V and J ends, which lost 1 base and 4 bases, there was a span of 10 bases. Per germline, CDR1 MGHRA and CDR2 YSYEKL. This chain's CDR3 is CASSQVPTIYGYTF. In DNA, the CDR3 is TGCGCCAGCAGCCAAGTTCCAACTATCTATGGCTACACCTTC.

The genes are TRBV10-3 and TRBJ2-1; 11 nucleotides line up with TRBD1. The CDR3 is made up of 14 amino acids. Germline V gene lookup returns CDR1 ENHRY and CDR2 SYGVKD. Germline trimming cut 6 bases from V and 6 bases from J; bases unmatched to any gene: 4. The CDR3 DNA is TGTGCCATCAGGGGGACAGGGGGTAGCAATGAGCAGTTCTTC. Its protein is CAIRGTGGSNEQFF.

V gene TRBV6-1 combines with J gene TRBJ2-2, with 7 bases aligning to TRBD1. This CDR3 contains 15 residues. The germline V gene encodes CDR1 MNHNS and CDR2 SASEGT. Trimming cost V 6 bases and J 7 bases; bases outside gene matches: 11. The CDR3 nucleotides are TGTGCCAGCAGATTTACACAGGGGATCGGCGGGGAGCTGTTTTTT. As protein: CASRFTQGIGGELFF.

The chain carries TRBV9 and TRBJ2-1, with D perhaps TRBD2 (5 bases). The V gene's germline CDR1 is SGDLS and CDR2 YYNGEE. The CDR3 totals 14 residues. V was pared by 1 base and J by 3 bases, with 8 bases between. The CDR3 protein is CASSVQAVYNEQFF. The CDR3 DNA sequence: TGTGCCAGCAGCGTACAAGCGGTCTACAATGAGCAGTTCTTC. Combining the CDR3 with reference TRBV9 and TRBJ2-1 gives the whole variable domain DSGVTQTPKHLITATGQRVTLRCSPRSGDLSVYWYQQSLDQGLQFLIQYYNGEERAKGNILERFSAQQFPDLHSELNLSSLELGDSALYFCASSVQAVYNEQFFGPGTRLTVL.

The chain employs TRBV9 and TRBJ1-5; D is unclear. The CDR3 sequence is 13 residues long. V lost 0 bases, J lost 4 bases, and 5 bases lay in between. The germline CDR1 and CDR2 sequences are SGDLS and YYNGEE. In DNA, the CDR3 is TGTGCCAGCAGCGTAGAAGAGAATCAGCCCCAGCATTTT. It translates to CASSVEENQPQHF. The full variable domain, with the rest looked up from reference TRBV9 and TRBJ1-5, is DSGVTQTPKHLITATGQRVTLRCSPRSGDLSVYWYQQSLDQGLQFLIQYYNGEERAKGNILERFSAQQFPDLHSELNLSSLELGDSALYFCASSVEENQPQHFGDGTRLSIL.

This CDR3 reads CASSLGGRSNQPQHF. The CDR3 nucleotides are TGTGCCAGCAGTTTAGGGGGAAGGAGCAATCAGCCCCAGCATTTT. This sequence joins TRBV5-4 and TRBJ1-5, with D possibly matching TRBD1 (6 bases). V lost 5 bases to trimming and J lost 1 base, with 13 bases between them. This CDR3 contains 15 residues. The germline CDR1 and CDR2 sequences are SGHNT and YYREEE (reference sequence).

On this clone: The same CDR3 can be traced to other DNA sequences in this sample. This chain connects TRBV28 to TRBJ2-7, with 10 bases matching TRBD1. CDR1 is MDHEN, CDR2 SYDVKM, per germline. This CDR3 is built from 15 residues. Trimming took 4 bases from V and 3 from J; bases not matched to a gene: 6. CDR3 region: CASSSVGTGDYEQYF. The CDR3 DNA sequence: TGTGCCAGCAGTTCCGTCGGGACAGGGGACTACGAGCAGTACTTC.

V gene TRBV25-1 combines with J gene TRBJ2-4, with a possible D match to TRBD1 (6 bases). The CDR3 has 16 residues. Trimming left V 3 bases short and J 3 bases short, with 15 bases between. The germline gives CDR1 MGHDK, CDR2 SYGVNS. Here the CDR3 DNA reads TGTGCCAGCAGTGATAGGACAGATTCTGGCAAAAACATTCAGTACTTC. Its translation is CASSDRTDSGKNIQYF. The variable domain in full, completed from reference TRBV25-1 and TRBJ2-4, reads EADIYQTPRYLVIGTGKKITLECSQTMGHDKMYWYQQDPGMELHLIHYSYGVNSTEKGDLSSESTVSRIRTEHFPLTLESARPSHTSQYLCASSDRTDSGKNIQYFGAGTRLSVL.

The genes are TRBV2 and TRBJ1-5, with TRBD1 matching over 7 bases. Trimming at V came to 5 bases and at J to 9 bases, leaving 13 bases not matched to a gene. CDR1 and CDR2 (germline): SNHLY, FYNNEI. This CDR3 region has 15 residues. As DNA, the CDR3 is TGTGCCAGCAGTCCAATCGACAGGGCCGGTGGGCCCCAGCATTTT. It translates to CASSPIDRAGGPQHF.

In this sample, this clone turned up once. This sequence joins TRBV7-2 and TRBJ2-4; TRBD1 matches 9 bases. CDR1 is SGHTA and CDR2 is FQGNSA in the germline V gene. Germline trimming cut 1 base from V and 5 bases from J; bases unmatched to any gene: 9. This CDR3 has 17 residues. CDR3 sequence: CASSLGSTGGFENIQYF. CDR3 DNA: TGTGCCAGCAGCTTAGGCTCAACAGGGGGCTTCGAAAACATTCAGTACTTC.

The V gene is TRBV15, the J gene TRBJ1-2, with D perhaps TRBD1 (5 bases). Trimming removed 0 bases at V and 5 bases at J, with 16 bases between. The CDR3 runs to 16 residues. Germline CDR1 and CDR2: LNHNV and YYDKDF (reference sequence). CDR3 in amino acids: CATSRDRGGFPYGYTF. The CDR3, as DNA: TGTGCCACCAGCAGAGATAGGGGCGGGTTCCCGTATGGCTACACCTTC.

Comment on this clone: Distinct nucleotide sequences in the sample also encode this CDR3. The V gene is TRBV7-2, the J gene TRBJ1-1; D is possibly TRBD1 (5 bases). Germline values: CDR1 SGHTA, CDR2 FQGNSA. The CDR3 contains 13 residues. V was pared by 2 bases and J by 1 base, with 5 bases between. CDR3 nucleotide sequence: TGTGCCAGCAGCTTAAGGGGGAACACTGAAGCTTTCTTT. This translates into CASSLRGNTEAFF.

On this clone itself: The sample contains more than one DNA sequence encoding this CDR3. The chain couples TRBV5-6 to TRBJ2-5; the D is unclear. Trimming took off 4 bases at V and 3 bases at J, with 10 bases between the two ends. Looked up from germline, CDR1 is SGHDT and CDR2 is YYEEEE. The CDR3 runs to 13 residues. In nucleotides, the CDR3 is TGTGCCAGCAGCCTAGGTCCGGAAGAGACCCAGTACTTC. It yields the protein CASSLGPEETQYF.

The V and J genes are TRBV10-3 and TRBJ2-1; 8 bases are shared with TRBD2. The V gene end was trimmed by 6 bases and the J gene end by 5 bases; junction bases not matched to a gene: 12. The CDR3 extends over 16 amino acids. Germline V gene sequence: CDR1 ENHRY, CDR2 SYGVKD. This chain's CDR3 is CAISPRVAGSDNEQFF. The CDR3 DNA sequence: TGTGCCATCAGCCCCCGCGTAGCGGGATCGGACAATGAGCAGTTCTTC.

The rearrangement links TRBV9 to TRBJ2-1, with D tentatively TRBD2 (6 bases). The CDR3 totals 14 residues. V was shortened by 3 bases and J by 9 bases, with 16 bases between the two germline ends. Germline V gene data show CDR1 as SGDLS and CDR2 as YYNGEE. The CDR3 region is CASSGRDHMGEQFF. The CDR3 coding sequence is TGTGCCAGCAGCGGGAGGGACCATATGGGTGAGCAGTTCTTC. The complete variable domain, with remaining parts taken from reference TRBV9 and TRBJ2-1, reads DSGVTQTPKHLITATGQRVTLRCSPRSGDLSVYWYQQSLDQGLQFLIQYYNGEERAKGNILERFSAQQFPDLHSELNLSSLELGDSALYFCASSGRDHMGEQFFGPGTRLTVL.

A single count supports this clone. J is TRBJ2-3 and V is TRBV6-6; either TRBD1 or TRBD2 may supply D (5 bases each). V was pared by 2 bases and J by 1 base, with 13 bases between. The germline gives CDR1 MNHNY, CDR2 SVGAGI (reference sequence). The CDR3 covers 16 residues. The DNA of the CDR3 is TGTGCCAGCAGTTACGGGGGTTTTGCGGGCACAGATACGCAGTATTTT. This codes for CASSYGGFAGTDTQYF.

CDR3 region: CASSPYRTGNTEAFF. DNA for the CDR3: TGTGCCAGCTCACCATACCGGACGGGAAACACTGAAGCTTTCTTT. The rearrangement links TRBV18 to TRBJ1-1; no reliable D call. Trimming took off 2 bases at V and 2 bases at J, with 12 bases between the two ends. The CDR3 extends over 15 amino acids. Germline V gene sequence: CDR1 KGHSH, CDR2 LQKENI. The full variable domain, completed using reference TRBV18 and TRBJ1-1, is NAGVMQNPRHLVRRRGQEARLRCSPMKGHSHVYWYRQLPEEGLKFMVYLQKENIIDESGMPKERFSAEFPKEGPSILRIQQVVRGDSAAYFCASSPYRTGNTEAFFGQGTRLTVV.

In DNA form, the CDR3 reads TGTGCCAGTACCATGACCCCTAGCTCCTACGAGCAGTACTTC. Translated, it gives CASTMTPSSYEQYF. This chain connects TRBV6-1 to TRBJ2-7; no clear D. Trimming stripped 9 bases from V and 0 bases from J, with 15 bases between. CDR1 is MNHNS and CDR2 is SASEGT in the germline V gene. CDR3 length: 14 amino acids.

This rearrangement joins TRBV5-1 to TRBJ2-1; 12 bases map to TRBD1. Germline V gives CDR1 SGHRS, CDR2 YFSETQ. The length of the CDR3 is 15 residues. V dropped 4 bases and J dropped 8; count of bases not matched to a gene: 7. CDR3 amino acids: CASSPEGTGGYEQFF. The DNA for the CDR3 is TGCGCCAGCAGCCCGGAGGGGACAGGGGGCTATGAGCAGTTCTTC.

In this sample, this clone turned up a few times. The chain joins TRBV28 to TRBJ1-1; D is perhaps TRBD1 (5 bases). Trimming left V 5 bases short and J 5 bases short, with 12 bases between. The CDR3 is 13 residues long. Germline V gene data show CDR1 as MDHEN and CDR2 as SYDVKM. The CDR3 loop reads CASSGGGRTEAFF. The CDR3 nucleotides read TGTGCCAGCAGTGGCGGGGGTCGGACTGAAGCTTTCTTT.

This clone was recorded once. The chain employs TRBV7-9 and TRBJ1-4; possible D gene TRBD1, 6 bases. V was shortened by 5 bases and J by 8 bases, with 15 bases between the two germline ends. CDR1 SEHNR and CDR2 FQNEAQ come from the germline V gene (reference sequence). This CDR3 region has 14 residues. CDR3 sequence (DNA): TGTGCCAGCAGCCAGGACACAGGGAGAGAAAAACTGTTTTTT. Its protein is CASSQDTGREKLFF.

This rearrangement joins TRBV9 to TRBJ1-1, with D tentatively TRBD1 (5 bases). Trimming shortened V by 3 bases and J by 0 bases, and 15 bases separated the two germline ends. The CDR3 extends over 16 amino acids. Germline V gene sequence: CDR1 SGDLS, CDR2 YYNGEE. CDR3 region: CASSAPGKSMNTEAFF. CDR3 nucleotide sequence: TGTGCCAGCAGCGCTCCAGGGAAGTCCATGAACACTGAAGCTTTCTTT. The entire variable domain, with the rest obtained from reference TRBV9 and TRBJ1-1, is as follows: DSGVTQTPKHLITATGQRVTLRCSPRSGDLSVYWYQQSLDQGLQFLIQYYNGEERAKGNILERFSAQQFPDLHSELNLSSLELGDSALYFCASSAPGKSMNTEAFFGQGTRLTVV.

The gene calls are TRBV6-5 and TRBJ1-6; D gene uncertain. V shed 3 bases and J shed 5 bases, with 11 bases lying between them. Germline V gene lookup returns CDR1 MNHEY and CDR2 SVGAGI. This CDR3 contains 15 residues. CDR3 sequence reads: CASSYVPMDNSPLHF. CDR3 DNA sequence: TGTGCCAGCAGTTATGTCCCGATGGATAATTCACCCCTCCACTTT.

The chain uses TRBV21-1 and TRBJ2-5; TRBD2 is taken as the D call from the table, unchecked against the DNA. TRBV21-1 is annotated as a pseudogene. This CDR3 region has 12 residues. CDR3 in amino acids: CASPEREETQYF. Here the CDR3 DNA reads TGTGCCAGCCCAGAGAGGGAAGAGACCCAGTACTTC.

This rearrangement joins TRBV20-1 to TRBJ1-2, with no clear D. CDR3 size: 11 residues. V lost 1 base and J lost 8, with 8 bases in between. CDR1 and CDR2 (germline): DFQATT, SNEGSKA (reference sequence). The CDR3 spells CSARAGWGYTF. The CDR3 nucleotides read TGCAGTGCTAGAGCAGGATGGGGCTACACCTTC.

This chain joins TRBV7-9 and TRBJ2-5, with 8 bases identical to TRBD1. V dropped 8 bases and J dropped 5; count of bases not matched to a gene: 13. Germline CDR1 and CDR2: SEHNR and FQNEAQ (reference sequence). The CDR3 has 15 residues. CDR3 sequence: CASVEARGRLETQYF. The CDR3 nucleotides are TGTGCCAGCGTAGAGGCCAGGGGGCGTCTGGAGACCCAGTACTTC.

CDR3 bases: TGTGCCAGCACCTCTGACAGGGACGCTGGCTACGAGCAGTACTTC. Translating gives CASTSDRDAGYEQYF. The chain recombines TRBV28 with TRBJ2-5; 7 nucleotides agree with TRBD1. The J call may be in error: the DNA end matches TRBJ2-7 better. CDR3 length: 15 amino acids. The germline V gene has CDR1 MDHEN and CDR2 SYDVKM.

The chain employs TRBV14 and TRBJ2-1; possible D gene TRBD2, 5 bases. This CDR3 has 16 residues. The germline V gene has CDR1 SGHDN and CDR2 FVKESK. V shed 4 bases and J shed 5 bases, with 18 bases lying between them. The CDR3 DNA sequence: TGTGCCAGCAGCCCCGACATCCGGACTGTTAACAATGAGCAGTTCTTC. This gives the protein CASSPDIRTVNNEQFF.

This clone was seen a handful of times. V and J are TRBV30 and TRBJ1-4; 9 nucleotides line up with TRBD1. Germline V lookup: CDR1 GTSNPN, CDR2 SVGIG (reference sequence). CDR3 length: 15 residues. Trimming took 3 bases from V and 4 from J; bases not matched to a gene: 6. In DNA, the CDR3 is TGTGCCTGGAGCCAAGGGACAGGGCTTAATGAAAAACTGTTTTTT. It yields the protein CAWSQGTGLNEKLFF.

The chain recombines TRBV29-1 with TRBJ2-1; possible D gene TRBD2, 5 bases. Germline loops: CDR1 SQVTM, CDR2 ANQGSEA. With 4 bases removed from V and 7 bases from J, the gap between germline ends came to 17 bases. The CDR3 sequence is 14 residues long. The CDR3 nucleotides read TGCAGCGTTGCTTTTCGGCTAGCCTCGAATGAGCAGTTCTTC. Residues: CSVAFRLASNEQFF.

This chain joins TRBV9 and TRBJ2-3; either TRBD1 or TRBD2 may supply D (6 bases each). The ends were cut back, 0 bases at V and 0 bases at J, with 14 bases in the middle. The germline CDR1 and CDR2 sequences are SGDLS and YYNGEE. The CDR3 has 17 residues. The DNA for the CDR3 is TGTGCCAGCAGCGTAGTGCCGGGGGCGGGTAGCACAGATACGCAGTATTTT. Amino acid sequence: CASSVVPGAGSTDTQYF.